The clone carrying this TCR beta chain was observed many times. The antigen remains undetermined. The library targeted TCRbeta and was prepared with unique molecular identifiers. TCRdb passed the PCR reads through MiXCR, listing each CDR3 protein once. The sample shows 500,000 to 750,000 distinct CDR3 sequences, 10% to 15% of them seen only once. This sample was taken from a study of T-cell reconstitution after alpha-beta-depleted transplantation in children. General study points: One year post-transplant, T-cell counts and diversity were largely derived from T cells produced anew. Diversity of TCRbeta at day 60 was high in some patients, arising from surviving recipient T cells and thymic progenitors.

The CDR3 covers 15 residues. Per the germline V gene, CDR1 is KGHSH and CDR2 is LQKENI. With 4 bases clipped from V and 3 bases from J, the junction kept 7 bases outside the gene matches. The chain recombines TRBV18 with TRBJ2-7, with 9 bases aligning to TRBD2. The sample was PBMCs, mostly from graft donor cells, taken 360 days after TCRalphabeta/CD19-depleted stem cell transplant. The clonotype originates from a male patient aged 10 to 17 who had a stem cell transplant for acute myeloid leukemia, so the T cells may come from the graft donor. The CDR3 here is CASSRRLAGVYEQYF. Here the CDR3 DNA reads TGTGCCAGCTCACGCCGTTTAGCGGGAGTCTACGAGCAGTACTTC.